These 23 T cell receptor beta chains share one sample of origin, sequenced in a study of shared clonotypes between healthy human individuals. Using immunoSEQ multiplex PCR, the repertoire was profiled, and TCRdb retains in-frame clones only, with some absent. The table includes about 1 million clones, 60% to 80% detected once. Sequenced: memory CD4+ T cells sorted from blood. Subset described: CD45RA-negative fraction. The receptor source for this set is a man aged 18 to 35 in good health.

V and J are TRBV28 and TRBJ2-7; 9 bases match TRBD1. The CDR3 has 15 amino acids. V shed 5 bases, J shed 4 bases, and the junction held 9 bases outside the gene matches. CDR1 MDHEN and CDR2 SYDVKM come from the germline V gene. This chain's CDR3 is CASSGPGTGLYEQYF. DNA for the CDR3: TGTGCCAGCAGTGGACCCGGGACAGGGTTGTACGAGCAGTACTTC.

The rearrangement links TRBV28 to TRBJ2-4; 12 bases map to TRBD2. V was clipped by 6 bases and J by 3 bases; unmatched bases: 9. CDR3 size: 17 residues. CDR1 and CDR2 (germline): MDHEN, SYDVKM. CDR3 nucleotides: TGTGCCAGCAGCCTATGGGCTAGCGGGGGGGGCAAAAACATTCAGTACTTC. Translated: CASSLWASGGGKNIQYF. Supplemented by reference TRBV28 and TRBJ2-4, the full variable domain reads DVKVTQSSRYLVKRTGEKVFLECVQDMDHENMFWYRQDPGLGLRLIYFSYDVKMKEKGDIPEGYSVSREKKERFSLILESASTNQTSMYLCASSLWASGGGKNIQYFGAGTRLSVL.

The chain is built from TRBV5-1 and TRBJ1-6; D might be TRBD1 (5 bases). V dropped 0 bases and J dropped 3 bases, with 7 bases sitting between them. The CDR3 runs 15 residues. The germline V gene encodes CDR1 SGHRS and CDR2 YFSETQ. As DNA, the CDR3 is TGCGCCAGCAGCTTGGCGGGGGACTATAATTCACCCCTCCACTTT. As protein: CASSLAGDYNSPLHF.

The chain has TRBV30 and TRBJ2-1; TRBD2 is a possible D gene (6 bases). Germline V CDR1 and CDR2: GTSNPN, SVGIG (reference sequence). The CDR3 runs 13 residues. The germline V and J ends were trimmed by 3 bases and 2 bases, with 8 bases remaining between them. The CDR3 spells CAWRGGAYNEQFF. The CDR3 DNA is TGTGCCTGGAGGGGGGGTGCCTACAATGAGCAGTTCTTC.

V gene TRBV6-1 combines with J gene TRBJ2-5; D possibly matches TRBD1 or TRBD2 (6 bases each). Trimming left V 0 bases short and J 5 bases short, with 10 bases between. From germline, CDR1 is MNHNS and CDR2 SASEGT. The CDR3 length is 14 residues. The CDR3 protein is CASSEAGGRETQYF. The CDR3 coding sequence is TGTGCCAGCAGTGAAGCGGGGGGCCGGGAGACCCAGTACTTC.

The chain couples TRBV7-8 to TRBJ2-5; 8 nucleotides agree with TRBD2. Per germline, CDR1 SGHVS and CDR2 FQNEAQ. The V segment lost 5 bases and the J segment 5 bases; nucleotides outside the gene matches: 10. The CDR3 length is 15 residues. CDR3 loop: CASSDSGTRKETQYF. The CDR3 DNA reads TGTGCCAGCAGCGACTCCGGGACTAGGAAGGAGACCCAGTACTTC.

The rearrangement uses TRBV9 and TRBJ1-1; 10 nucleotides line up with TRBD1. CDR1 is SGDLS, CDR2 YYNGEE, per germline. The CDR3 sequence is 15 residues long. Losses at the gene ends were 3 bases for V and 3 bases for J; bases not matched to a gene: 5. The CDR3 loop is CASSARDRGYTEAFF. As DNA, the CDR3 is TGTGCCAGCAGCGCCAGGGACAGGGGATACACTGAAGCTTTCTTT. Drawing the rest from reference TRBV9 and TRBJ1-1, the complete variable domain is DSGVTQTPKHLITATGQRVTLRCSPRSGDLSVYWYQQSLDQGLQFLIQYYNGEERAKGNILERFSAQQFPDLHSELNLSSLELGDSALYFCASSARDRGYTEAFFGQGTRLTVV.

This chain links TRBV30 with TRBJ1-6; maybe TRBD1 (6 bases). This CDR3 has 15 amino acids. V lost 0 bases and J lost 9, with 15 bases in between. The germline gives CDR1 GTSNPN, CDR2 SVGIG (reference sequence). The CDR3 spells CAWSVRQGIGSPLHF. The CDR3 DNA is TGTGCCTGGAGTGTACGCCAGGGGATTGGTTCACCCCTCCACTTT.

V is TRBV29-1 and J is TRBJ2-2, with D perhaps given as TRBD1 or TRBD2 (5 bases each). Germline values: CDR1 SQVTM, CDR2 ANQGSEA. The CDR3 sequence is 13 residues long. V lost 6 bases, J lost 3 bases, and 11 bases lay in between. CDR3: CSVAGTDTGELFF. In DNA form, the CDR3 reads TGCAGCGTGGCCGGGACGGACACCGGGGAGCTGTTTTTT.

This sequence joins TRBV7-9 and TRBJ2-7; 9 bases fit TRBD1. The CDR3 runs 14 residues. Germline values: CDR1 SEHNR, CDR2 FQNEAQ (reference sequence). Trimming cost V 5 bases and J 6 bases; bases outside gene matches: 8. This CDR3 reads CASSRTGVIREQYF. CDR3 DNA: TGTGCCAGCAGCCGGACAGGGGTGATCCGCGAGCAGTACTTC.

This chain connects TRBV18 to TRBJ1-1; the D gene is possibly TRBD1 (5 bases). The CDR3 totals 13 residues. The ends were cut back, 5 bases at V and 5 bases at J, with 12 bases in the middle. Germline CDR1 is KGHSH and CDR2 is LQKENI. This CDR3 reads CASSSGGRTEAFF. The CDR3 region has the DNA TGTGCCAGCTCATCCGGGGGGAGGACTGAAGCTTTCTTT.

This rearrangement joins TRBV9 to TRBJ2-7, with TRBD1 matching over 8 bases. The CDR3 consists of 15 residues. V dropped 4 bases and J dropped 4; count of bases not matched to a gene: 10. Germline CDR1 and CDR2: SGDLS and YYNGEE. The chain's CDR3 is CASSPLGGQGYEQYF. CDR3 DNA: TGTGCCAGCAGCCCACTCGGCGGACAGGGATACGAGCAGTACTTC. Using reference TRBV9 and TRBJ2-7 for the parts outside the CDR3, the full variable domain is DSGVTQTPKHLITATGQRVTLRCSPRSGDLSVYWYQQSLDQGLQFLIQYYNGEERAKGNILERFSAQQFPDLHSELNLSSLELGDSALYFCASSPLGGQGYEQYFGPGTRLTVT.

The sample holds a few counts of this clone. The chain recombines TRBV4-1 with TRBJ1-4; a possible D gene is TRBD1 (6 bases). Looked up from germline, CDR1 is MGHRA and CDR2 is YSYEKL. The CDR3 is made up of 15 amino acids. Trimming removed 7 bases from V and 4 bases from J, with 16 bases in between. This chain's CDR3 is CASKQGQTHNEKLFF. As DNA, the CDR3 is TGCGCCAGCAAACAAGGACAGACACATAATGAAAAACTGTTTTTT.

J is TRBJ1-6 and V is TRBV5-1, with D unclear. Per germline, CDR1 SGHRS and CDR2 YFSETQ. Trimming removed 3 bases at V and 7 bases at J, with 14 bases between. The CDR3 sequence is 15 residues long. The CDR3 reads CASSSGRAPNSPLHF. The CDR3 DNA reads as TGCGCCAGCAGCTCCGGACGGGCGCCAAATTCACCCCTCCACTTT.

This clone was found a few times. Other nucleotide sequences from this sample produce the same CDR3. The rearrangement links TRBV19 to TRBJ2-1; D not resolved. V was cut by 0 bases and J by 0 bases, with 6 bases left in between. Germline V gene sequence: CDR1 LNHDA, CDR2 SQIVND (reference sequence). The CDR3 has 15 amino acids. CDR3 bases: TGTGCCAGTAGTATAGACAGTAGCTCCTACAATGAGCAGTTCTTC. Its protein product is CASSIDSSSYNEQFF.

The chain recombines TRBV10-3 with TRBJ2-1, with a tentative D call TRBD2 (6 bases). This CDR3 is 12 amino acids long. In germline, CDR1 is ENHRY, CDR2 SYGVKD. V dropped 7 bases and J dropped 5 bases, with 9 bases sitting between them. As DNA, the CDR3 is TGTGCCATCATGGGACTCGACAATGAGCAGTTCTTC. This gives the protein CAIMGLDNEQFF.

The CDR3 loop reads CASSFTGQPIYEQYF. The DNA for the CDR3 is TGTGCCAGCAGCTTCACCGGACAGCCAATCTACGAGCAGTACTTC. This chain joins TRBV5-6 and TRBJ2-7; D might be TRBD1 (6 bases). The CDR3 extends over 15 amino acids. The V end was cut by 2 bases, the J end by 3 bases, with 15 bases between. Germline CDR1 reads SGHDT; CDR2 reads YYEEEE.

This sequence joins TRBV6-5 and TRBJ2-7; D remains ambiguous. This CDR3 spans 13 amino acids. The germline gives CDR1 MNHEY, CDR2 SVGAGI. V dropped 6 bases and J dropped 7 bases, with 16 bases sitting between them. CDR3 loop: CASSQTGSSEQYF. DNA of the CDR3: TGTGCCAGCAGCCAAACGGGCAGCTCGGAGCAGTACTTC.

The chain recombines TRBV6-1 with TRBJ1-4; 10 bases line up with TRBD1. The V gene end was trimmed by 5 bases and the J gene end by 8 bases; junction bases not matched to a gene: 5. The germline V gene has CDR1 MNHNS and CDR2 SASEGT. The CDR3 loop spans 14 amino acids. The DNA for the CDR3 is TGTGCCAGCAGTCGGGACAGGGGTAGCGAAAAACTGTTTTTT. The encoded protein is CASSRDRGSEKLFF.

The chain employs TRBV6-5 and TRBJ1-1, with D possibly being TRBD1 (6 bases). CDR1 and CDR2 (germline): MNHEY, SVGAGI. CDR3 length: 14 amino acids. The V and J ends lost 4 bases and 4 bases respectively, with 13 bases between them. CDR3 in DNA: TGTGCCAGCAGTTCATTCGGGGGCACCACTGAAGCTTTCTTT. It specifies CASSSFGGTTEAFF.

The gene calls are TRBV2 and TRBJ2-6, with D unresolved. The CDR3 is made up of 11 amino acids. CDR1 and CDR2 (germline): SNHLY, FYNNEI. The V and J ends lost 6 bases and 13 bases respectively, with 10 bases between them. DNA of the CDR3: TGTGCCAGCAGCGAGTTCGGGGTCCTGACTTTC. This sequence encodes CASSEFGVLTF.

The genes are TRBV4-3 and TRBJ2-5, with 8 bases fitting TRBD2. The CDR3 length is 16 residues. The V and J ends lost 0 bases and 5 bases, in that order; junction bases with no gene match: 8. Per germline, CDR1 LGHNA and CDR2 YSLEER. The CDR3: CASSQEVGTGGETQYF. The CDR3 DNA reads TGCGCCAGCAGCCAAGAAGTTGGGACGGGGGGGGAGACCCAGTACTTC.

The chain employs TRBV4-2 and TRBJ2-6, with 9 bases lining up with TRBD1. The germline CDR1 and CDR2 sequences are LGHNA and YNFKEQ. The CDR3 contains 19 residues. The V segment lost 1 base and the J segment 2 bases; nucleotides outside the gene matches: 9. CDR3 coding DNA: TGTGCCAGCAGCCAAGGGCCGACAGGGGGAGGGACTGGGGCCAACGTCCTGACTTTC. Translation: CASSQGPTGGGTGANVLTF.